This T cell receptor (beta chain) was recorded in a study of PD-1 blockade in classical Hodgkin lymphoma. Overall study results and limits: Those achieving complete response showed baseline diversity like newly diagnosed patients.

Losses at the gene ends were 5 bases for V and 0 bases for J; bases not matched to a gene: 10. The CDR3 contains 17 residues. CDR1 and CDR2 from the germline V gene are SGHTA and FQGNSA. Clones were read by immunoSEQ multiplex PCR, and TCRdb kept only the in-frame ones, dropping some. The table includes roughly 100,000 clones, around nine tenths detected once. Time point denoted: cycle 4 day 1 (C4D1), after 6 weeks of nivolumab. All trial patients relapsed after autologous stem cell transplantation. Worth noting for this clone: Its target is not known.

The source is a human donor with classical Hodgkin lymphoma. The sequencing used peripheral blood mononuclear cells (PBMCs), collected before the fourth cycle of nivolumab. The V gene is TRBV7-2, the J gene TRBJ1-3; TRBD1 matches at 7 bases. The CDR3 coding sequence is TGTGCCAGCAGCACCAGACAGGGTCCATACTCTGGAAACACCATATATTTT. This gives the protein CASSTRQGPYSGNTIYF.